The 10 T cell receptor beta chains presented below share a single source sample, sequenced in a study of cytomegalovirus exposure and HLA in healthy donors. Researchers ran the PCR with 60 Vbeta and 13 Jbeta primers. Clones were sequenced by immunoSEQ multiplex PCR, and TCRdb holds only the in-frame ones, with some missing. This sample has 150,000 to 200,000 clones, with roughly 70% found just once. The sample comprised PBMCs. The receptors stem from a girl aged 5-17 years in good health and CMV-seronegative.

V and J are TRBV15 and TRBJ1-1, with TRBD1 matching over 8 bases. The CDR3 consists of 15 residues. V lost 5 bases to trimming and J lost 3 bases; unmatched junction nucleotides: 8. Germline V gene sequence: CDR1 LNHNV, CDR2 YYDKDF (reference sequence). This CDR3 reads CATSGVMTGDTEAFF. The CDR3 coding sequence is TGTGCCACCAGCGGGGTGATGACAGGGGACACTGAAGCTTTCTTT.

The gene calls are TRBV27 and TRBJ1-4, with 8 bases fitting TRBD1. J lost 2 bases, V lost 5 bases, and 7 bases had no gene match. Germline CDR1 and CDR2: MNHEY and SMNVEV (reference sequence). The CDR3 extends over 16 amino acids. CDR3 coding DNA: TGTGCCAGCAGTCCCCTGGACAGGGCCACTAATGAAAAACTGTTTTTT. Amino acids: CASSPLDRATNEKLFF.

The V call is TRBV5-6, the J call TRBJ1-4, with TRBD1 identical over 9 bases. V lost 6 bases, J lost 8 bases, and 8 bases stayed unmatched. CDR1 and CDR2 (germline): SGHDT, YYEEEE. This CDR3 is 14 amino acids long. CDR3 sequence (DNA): TGTGCCAGCAACTTACAGGGGGCGGGCGAAAAACTGTTTTTT. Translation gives CASNLQGAGEKLFF.

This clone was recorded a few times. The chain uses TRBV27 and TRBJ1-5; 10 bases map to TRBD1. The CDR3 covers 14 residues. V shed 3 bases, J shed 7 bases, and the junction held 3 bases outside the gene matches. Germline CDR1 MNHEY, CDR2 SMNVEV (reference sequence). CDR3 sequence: CASSLGQGWQPQHF. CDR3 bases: TGTGCCAGCAGTTTGGGACAGGGGTGGCAGCCCCAGCATTTT.

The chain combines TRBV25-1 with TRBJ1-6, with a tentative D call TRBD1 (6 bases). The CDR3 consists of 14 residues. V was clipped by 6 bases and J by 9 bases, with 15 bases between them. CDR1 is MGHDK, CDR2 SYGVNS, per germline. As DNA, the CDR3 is TGTGCCAGCAGGGGGGCTGGACAGAGTTCACCCCTCCACTTT. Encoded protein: CASRGAGQSSPLHF.

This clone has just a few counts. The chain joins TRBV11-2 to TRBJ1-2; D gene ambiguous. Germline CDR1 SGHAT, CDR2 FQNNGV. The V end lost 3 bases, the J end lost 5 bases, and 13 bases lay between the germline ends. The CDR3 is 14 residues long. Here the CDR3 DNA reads TGTGCCAGCAGCTTTACCGGGGTGGGTTATGGCTACACCTTC. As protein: CASSFTGVGYGYTF.

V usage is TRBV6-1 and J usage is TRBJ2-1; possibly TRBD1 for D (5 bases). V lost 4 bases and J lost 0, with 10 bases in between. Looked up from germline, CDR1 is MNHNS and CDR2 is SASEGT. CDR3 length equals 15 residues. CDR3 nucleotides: TGTGCCAGCAGTGGGACACCCAGCTCCTACAATGAGCAGTTCTTC. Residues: CASSGTPSSYNEQFF.

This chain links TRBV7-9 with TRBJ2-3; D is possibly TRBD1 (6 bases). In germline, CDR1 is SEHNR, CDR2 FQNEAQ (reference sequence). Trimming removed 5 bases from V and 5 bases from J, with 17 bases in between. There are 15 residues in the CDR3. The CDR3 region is CASSLNSQGLDTQYF. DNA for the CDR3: TGTGCCAGCAGCCTGAACTCACAGGGATTAGATACGCAGTATTTT. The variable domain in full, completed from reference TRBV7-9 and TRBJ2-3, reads DTGVSQNPRHKITKRGQNVTFRCDPISEHNRLYWYRQTLGQGPEFLTYFQNEAQLEKSRLLSDRFSAERPKGSFSTLEIQRTEQGDSAMYLCASSLNSQGLDTQYFGPGTRLTVL.

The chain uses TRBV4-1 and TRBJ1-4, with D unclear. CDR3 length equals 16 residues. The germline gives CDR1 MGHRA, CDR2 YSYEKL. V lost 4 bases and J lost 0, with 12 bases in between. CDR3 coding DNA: TGCGCCAGCAGCCTCGGAGGAGGGCCAACTAATGAAAAACTGTTTTTT. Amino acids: CASSLGGGPTNEKLFF.

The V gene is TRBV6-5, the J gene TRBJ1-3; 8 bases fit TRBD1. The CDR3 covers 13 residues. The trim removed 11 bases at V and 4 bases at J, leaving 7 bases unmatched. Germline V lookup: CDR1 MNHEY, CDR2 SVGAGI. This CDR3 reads CACLDRAGNTIYF. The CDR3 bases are TGTGCCTGCCTGGACAGGGCCGGAAACACCATATATTTT.